The sequence of this T cell receptor (beta chain) was determined in a study of T cells in women clearing cervical HPV infection. For the study at large: Donors had HPV16-related CIN3 or worse; 2 had invasive cancer. Control women cleared a single incident HPV16 infection within 12 months.

This CDR3 has 12 amino acids. Germline V gene lookup returns CDR1 SGHTA and CDR2 FQGTGA. V lost 5 bases and J 3 bases, leaving 4 bases between the germline ends. Only in-frame clones appear in the TCRdb table, and some are missing; sequencing was by immunoSEQ multiplex PCR. This sample contains about 40,000 clones. For this clone: As yet, its antigen is unknown. Read coverage stops 3 residues before the CDR3 terminus; the germline J gene supplies the remainder.

Broader study findings: Richness plus V gene abundances separated cases from controls with AUC around 0.8.

Sequences were obtained from blood buffy coat. The TCR originated in a woman between 18 and 75 years old with a cervical HPV16 infection that either progressed to CIN3+ or cleared (not recorded which). The chain recombines TRBV7-3 with TRBJ2-2; no reliable D call. CDR3 protein: CASSPDTGELFF. The DNA read from the CDR3 is TGTGCCAGCAGCCCCGACACCGGGGAG.